Shown below are 25 T cell receptor beta chains from a single sample sequenced in a study of blood T cell repertoires in COVID-19. The repertoire was sequenced with immunoSEQ multiplex PCR; TCRdb's copy has only in-frame clones and lacks some. The sample has around 140,000 clones, 60% to 85% seen once. What was sequenced was peripheral blood. These receptors were collected from a woman at least 80 years old with active or convalescent COVID-19.

The V and J genes are TRBV19 and TRBJ1-5; D might be TRBD1 (6 bases). This CDR3 has 16 amino acids. V was pared by 4 bases and J by 1 base, with 14 bases between. CDR1 and CDR2 (germline): LNHDA, SQIVND (reference sequence). The CDR3 DNA sequence: TGTGCCAGTAGTACAATAAGGACAGTGAGCAATCAGCCCCAGCATTTT. Encoded protein: CASSTIRTVSNQPQHF.

This clone appeared once. CDR3 nucleotide sequence: TGTGCCAGCAGCGTCCTGGACAGCGGACGTTATGGCTACACCTTC. It encodes CASSVLDSGRYGYTF. The chain is built from TRBV9 and TRBJ1-2, with a weak D call TRBD1 (6 bases). CDR1 SGDLS and CDR2 YYNGEE come from the germline V gene. Trimming took off 2 bases at V and 5 bases at J, with 16 bases between the two ends. The CDR3 has 15 amino acids.

This chain joins TRBV30 and TRBJ1-2; 8 nucleotides line up with TRBD1. The length of the CDR3 is 20 residues. Unmatched junction bases numbered 23, after V lost 4 bases and J lost 1 base. Germline lookup yields CDR1 GTSNPN and CDR2 SVGIG (reference sequence). CDR3 DNA sequence: TGTGCCTGGAAAAATACCGCCCCCACAGGGGGTCCTGATTATAACTATGGCTACACCTTC. It translates to CAWKNTAPTGGPDYNYGYTF.

This chain joins TRBV4-3 and TRBJ1-4, with TRBD1 matching over 7 bases. Germline-derived CDR1 and CDR2 are LGHNA and YSLEER. The CDR3 length is 17 residues. Unmatched junction bases numbered 7, after V lost 0 bases and J lost 3 bases. The CDR3 protein is CASSQETGDLANEKLFF. CDR3 nucleotides: TGCGCCAGCAGCCAAGAAACAGGGGACTTGGCTAATGAAAAACTGTTTTTT.

About this clone itself: Other DNA sequences within the sample encode an identical CDR3. V usage is TRBV14 and J usage is TRBJ1-6, with D possibly being TRBD1 (6 bases). With 2 bases removed from V and 7 bases from J, the gap between germline ends came to 9 bases. The CDR3 sequence is 14 residues long. Germline CDR1 reads SGHDN; CDR2 reads FVKESK. CDR3 region: CASSQHRVNSPLHF. The CDR3 DNA is TGTGCCAGCAGCCAACACAGGGTGAATTCACCCCTCCACTTT.

The V gene is TRBV5-6, the J gene TRBJ2-1, with D perhaps matching TRBD2 (5 bases). CDR1 and CDR2 (germline): SGHDT, YYEEEE. V was shortened by 5 bases and J by 3 bases, with 9 bases between the two germline ends. This CDR3 contains 13 residues. For the CDR3, the DNA is TGTGCCAGCAGGCGGGTAGGCTACAATGAGCAGTTCTTC. Encoded protein: CASRRVGYNEQFF.

With regard to this clone: This sample also contains other DNA sequences that code for the same CDR3. The genes are TRBV2 and TRBJ1-4; 7 positions match TRBD1. V was clipped by 6 bases and J by 2 bases; unmatched bases: 3. This CDR3 contains 14 residues. Germline CDR1 reads SNHLY; CDR2 reads FYNNEI. CDR3 loop: CASSRDSTNEKLFF. In DNA, the CDR3 is TGTGCCAGCAGCCGGGACAGCACTAATGAAAAACTGTTTTTT. The whole variable domain, remainder taken from reference TRBV2 and TRBJ1-4, is EPEVTQTPSHQVTQMGQEVILRCVPISNHLYFYWYRQILGQKVEFLVSFYNNEISEKSEIFDDQFSVERPDGSNFTLKIRSTKLEDSAMYFCASSRDSTNEKLFFGSGTQLSVL.

The chain couples TRBV19 to TRBJ1-2, with 8 bases that match TRBD1. The CDR3 consists of 13 residues. The germline V gene has CDR1 LNHDA and CDR2 SQIVND (reference sequence). V lost 5 bases and J lost 8; bases outside the gene matches: 7. In nucleotides, the CDR3 is TGTGCCAGTAGTCACAGGGGGGCTGGAGGCTACACCTTC. This gives the protein CASSHRGAGGYTF.

The chain links TRBV18 to TRBJ1-3; tentatively, D is TRBD1 (5 bases). The V end lost 2 bases, the J end lost 2 bases, and 10 bases lay between the germline ends. Germline lookup yields CDR1 KGHSH and CDR2 LQKENI. CDR3 length: 15 residues. CDR3 in DNA: TGTGCCAGCTCACCAATGGGGCAGACTGGAAACACCATATATTTT. The encoded protein is CASSPMGQTGNTIYF.

This chain links TRBV30 with TRBJ2-2, with TRBD2 matching over 11 bases. The germline gives CDR1 GTSNPN, CDR2 SVGIG (reference sequence). Unmatched junction bases numbered 8, after V lost 4 bases and J lost 7 bases. The CDR3 loop spans 15 amino acids. The CDR3 spells CAWTSGGSRVGELFF. CDR3 DNA sequence: TGTGCCTGGACTAGCGGGGGGTCCAGGGTCGGGGAGCTGTTTTTT.

This clone was observed a single time. The genes are TRBV10-1 and TRBJ1-3, with no clear D. From germline, CDR1 is WNHNN and CDR2 SYGVQD (reference sequence). This CDR3 is 15 amino acids long. Trimming pared 7 bases from V and 0 bases from J, leaving 13 bases between. The CDR3 sequence is CASTHGVSSGNTIYF. CDR3 sequence (DNA): TGCGCCAGCACCCACGGGGTCAGCTCTGGAAACACCATATATTTT.

The chain employs TRBV11-3 and TRBJ1-4; no firm D call. In germline, CDR1 is SGHNT, CDR2 YENEEA. The CDR3 extends over 14 amino acids. V lost 2 bases, J lost 6 bases, and 10 bases lay in between. CDR3 nucleotide sequence: TGTGCCAGCAGCTTATCCGGGAAGTATGAAAAACTGTTTTTT. Residues: CASSLSGKYEKLFF.

This rearrangement joins TRBV5-4 to TRBJ2-1; TRBD1 matches 10 bases. This CDR3 spans 16 amino acids. In germline, CDR1 is SGHNT, CDR2 YYREEE (reference sequence). Trimming removed 4 bases from V and 2 bases from J; junction bases left unmatched: 6. In DNA form, the CDR3 reads TGTGCCAGCAGCCGACAGGGGGCAGACCCCTACAATGAGCAGTTCTTC. It is translated as CASSRQGADPYNEQFF.

The J gene is TRBJ1-2, the V gene TRBV21-1; the D segment call TRBD1 is taken from the table without a DNA check. TRBV21-1 is a listed pseudogene. This CDR3 spans 12 amino acids. The DNA for the CDR3 is TGTGCCAGCAGCGATGGACAGGGAGGCTACACCTTC. Amino acids: CASSDGQGGYTF.

This clone was recorded a few times. The CDR3 nucleotides are TGTGCCAGCAGCTTCGGCGGGGGCTATGGCTACACCTTC. Amino acid sequence: CASSFGGGYGYTF. The chain joins TRBV7-8 to TRBJ1-2, with D possibly TRBD1 on 5 matching bases. V lost 3 bases, J lost 4 bases, and 9 bases lay in between. The length of the CDR3 is 13 residues. The germline CDR1 and CDR2 sequences are SGHVS and FQNEAQ.

The rearrangement joins TRBV19 to TRBJ2-3; TRBD2 aligns across 7 bases. J was trimmed by 2 bases and V by 3 bases; bases with no gene match: 5. Germline loops: CDR1 LNHDA, CDR2 SQIVND (reference sequence). The CDR3 consists of 15 residues. CDR3 DNA sequence: TGTGCCAGTAGTATGGGAGGGGCGTACACAGATACGCAGTATTTT. As protein: CASSMGGAYTDTQYF.

Only one count was recorded for this clone. Additional DNA sequences in this sample encode the identical CDR3. The rearrangement joins TRBV6-2 or TRBV6-3 to TRBJ2-1; 8 bases agree with TRBD2. The germline CDR1 and CDR2 sequences are MNHEY and SVGEGT. Losses at the gene ends were 3 bases for V and 5 bases for J; bases not matched to a gene: 6. The CDR3 runs 15 residues. In DNA, the CDR3 is TGTGCCAGCAGTTATGTCGGGGGGGCCAACAATGAGCAGTTCTTC. Its protein product is CASSYVGGANNEQFF.

The sample holds a few counts of this clone. The chain is built from TRBV24-1 and TRBJ2-1, with D tentatively TRBD1 (5 bases). The CDR3 is 13 residues long. V shed 6 bases and J shed 6 bases, with 11 bases lying between them. Germline CDR1 reads KGHDR; CDR2 reads SFDVKD. CDR3 in DNA: TGTGCCACCAGTTCCAGGGTGGGCAATGAGCAGTTCTTC. Amino acids: CATSSRVGNEQFF.

J is TRBJ2-7 and V is TRBV25-1, with a tentative D call TRBD2 (5 bases). The V gene's germline CDR1 is MGHDK and CDR2 SYGVNS. The CDR3 runs to 13 residues. The V gene lost 8 bases and the J gene lost 2 bases, with 13 bases spanning the gap. CDR3 protein: CASQGLSTYEQYF. In DNA, the CDR3 is TGTGCCAGCCAAGGACTGTCGACCTACGAGCAGTACTTC.

Only a few counts were recorded for this clone. This rearrangement joins TRBV20-1 to TRBJ1-1; perhaps TRBD1 as D (6 bases). CDR3 length equals 11 residues. Germline lookup yields CDR1 DFQATT and CDR2 SNEGSKA (reference sequence). The V end was cut by 4 bases, the J end by 7 bases, with 10 bases between. The CDR3 sequence is CSAKGVGEAFF. CDR3 sequence (DNA): TGCAGTGCTAAGGGGGTGGGTGAAGCTTTCTTT.

The genes are TRBV7-9 and TRBJ1-1; 7 nucleotides line up with TRBD1. J was trimmed by 2 bases and V by 6 bases; bases with no gene match: 9. Germline CDR1 is SEHNR and CDR2 is FQNEAQ (reference sequence). The CDR3 sequence is 15 residues long. CDR3 DNA sequence: TGTGCCAGCAGACACGAAGGGACAGCAAACACTGAAGCTTTCTTT. Translation gives CASRHEGTANTEAFF. The variable domain in full, with the rest retrieved from reference TRBV7-9 and TRBJ1-1, is DTGVSQNPRHKITKRGQNVTFRCDPISEHNRLYWYRQTLGQGPEFLTYFQNEAQLEKSRLLSDRFSAERPKGSFSTLEIQRTEQGDSAMYLCASRHEGTANTEAFFGQGTRLTVV.

This chain connects TRBV19 to TRBJ1-2, with unresolved D. This CDR3 is built from 14 residues. Trimming pared 8 bases from V and 4 bases from J, leaving 17 bases between. Germline CDR1 LNHDA, CDR2 SQIVND (reference sequence). The CDR3 loop reads CASLPTDRGYGYTF. CDR3 bases: TGTGCCAGTCTCCCGACCGACCGGGGCTATGGCTACACCTTC. Looking up the rest from reference TRBV19 and TRBJ1-2 gives the full variable domain: DGGITQSPKYLFRKEGQNVTLSCEQNLNHDAMYWYRQDPGQGLRLIYYSQIVNDFQKGDIAEGYSVSREKKESFPLTVTSAQKNPTAFYLCASLPTDRGYGYTFGSGTRLTVV.

The chain employs TRBV14 and TRBJ2-2, with a tentative D call TRBD1 (6 bases). V lost 0 bases, J lost 0 bases, and 11 bases lay in between. Germline assignment: CDR1 SGHDN and CDR2 FVKESK. The CDR3 runs 17 residues. CDR3 bases: TGTGCCAGCAGCCAAGATTTGTCAGGGGCGAACACCGGGGAGCTGTTTTTT. The encoded protein is CASSQDLSGANTGELFF.

The chain is built from TRBV5-1 and TRBJ1-3; D gene unclear. The CDR3 loop spans 15 amino acids. The V end lost 6 bases, the J end lost 0 bases, and 13 bases lay between the germline ends. Germline loops: CDR1 SGHRS, CDR2 YFSETQ. CDR3 in DNA: TGCGCCAGCACCAACTCGGGGATCTCTGGAAACACCATATATTTT. Protein sequence: CASTNSGISGNTIYF.

The chain uses TRBV7-2 and TRBJ2-5, with TRBD2 matching 16 bases. Germline V gene data show CDR1 as SGHTA and CDR2 as FQGNSA. The ends lost 5 bases at V and 3 bases at J; junction bases unmatched: 9. The CDR3 has 18 amino acids. CDR3 sequence (DNA): TGTGCCAGCAGCCTCCTCCCGGGACTAGCGGGGGGGGAAGAGACCCAGTACTTC. Amino acids: CASSLLPGLAGGEETQYF.